This TCR beta chain derives from a study of shared clonotypes between healthy human individuals. The CDR3 runs to 16 residues. The method was immunoSEQ multiplex PCR; TCRdb's version includes in-frame clones alone and lacks a portion of them. Here the sample spans about 1 million clones, more than 65% being singletons. The rearrangement joins TRBV21-1 to TRBJ1-1. TRBV21-1 is an annotated pseudogene. The origin of this receptor is a man younger than 35 in good health. Sequencing used memory CD4+ T cells sorted from blood. This sample's subset: CD45RA-negative fraction. The CDR3 protein is CASSKGGGYMNTEAFF. The DNA for the CDR3 is TGTGCCAGCAGCAAAGGTGGGGGTTATATGAACACTGAAGCTTTCTTT.